The rows below give T cell receptor beta chains drawn from one sample of a study of shared clonotypes between healthy human individuals. The repertoire was sequenced with immunoSEQ multiplex PCR; TCRdb's copy has only in-frame clones and lacks some. This table holds some 2,100,000 clones, nearly 97% found once. The sample consisted of naive CD4+ T cells sorted from blood. Receptors originate from a man in his late teens or twenties in good health. The CDR3 runs from the conserved cysteine through the conserved F or W. A D gene is named only where the DNA matches it firmly. Clone size appears in some rows only: once, few, many, or a class for an expanded clone.

TRBJ2-1,.,TRBD1,TRBV7-2,TGTGCCAGCAGCTTGGGACAGGGGGCCTACAATGAGCAGTTCTTC,CASSLGQGAYNEQFF
TRBJ2-2,.,.,TRBV18,TGTGCCAGCTCCCCGGCCCCCGGGGAGCTGTTTTTT,CASSPAPGELFF
TRBJ2-6,.,.,TRBV4-3,TGCGCCAGCAGCCAAGGGGGCCGGGGATCTGGGGCCAACGTCCTGACTTTC,CASSQGGRGSGANVLTF
TRBJ1-3,.,.,TRBV18,TGTGCCAGCTCACCACCGCATGGGTCTGGAAACACCATATATTTT,CASSPPHGSGNTIYF
TRBJ1-6,.,.,TRBV7-3,TGTGCCAGCAGCTATACAGGAAACTATAATTCACCCCTCCACTTT,CASSYTGNYNSPLHF
TRBJ2-3,once,.,TRBV10-3,TGTGCCATCAGTGAATCCGAGCTCACAGATACGCAGTATTTT,CAISESELTDTQYF
TRBJ1-2,.,TRBD1,TRBV19,TGTGCCAGCAATTTTTTGGGACAGCTTTATGGCTACACCTTC,CASNFLGQLYGYTF
TRBJ2-5,.,TRBD2,TRBV5-1,TGCGCCAGCAGCTTGAGCGGGGAACCCGGGGAGACCCAGTACTTC,CASSLSGEPGETQYF
TRBJ2-5,.,.,TRBV18,TGTGCCAGCTCACCTAATCCCCCAGGGGTGGATCAGACCCAGTACTTC,CASSPNPPGVDQTQYF
TRBJ1-6,few,TRBD1,TRBV2,TGTGCCAGCAGGGCCGACAGGGGGCTATCACCCCTCCACTTT,CASRADRGLSPLHF
TRBJ2-1,.,TRBD2,TRBV11-3,TGTGCCAGCAGCTTTACTAGCGGGGGGGGATACAATGAGCAGTTCTTC,CASSFTSGGGYNEQFF
TRBJ1-3,few,.,TRBV7-9,TGTGCCAGCAGCTTAGACTTGGACCACACCATATATTTT,CASSLDLDHTIYF
TRBJ2-3,.,TRBD2,TRBV10-3,TGTGCCATCATGGCTAGCGGGAGCCCAGATACGCAGTATTTT,CAIMASGSPDTQYF
TRBJ1-5,.,TRBD1,TRBV18,TGTGCCAGCTCACCAGGTATACAGGGGGCAGGCCAGCCCCAGCATTTT,CASSPGIQGAGQPQHF
TRBJ2-2,.,.,TRBV7-2,TGTGCCAGCATCCCCTCCGGGGGCACCGGGGAGCTGTTTTTT,CASIPSGGTGELFF
TRBJ1-2,.,TRBD1,TRBV7-2,TGTGCCAGCAGCTTTACAGGGGACTATGGCTACACCTTC,CASSFTGDYGYTF
TRBJ2-3,.,.,TRBV29-1,TGCAGCGTCTCGAAGGCAGATACGCAGTATTTT,CSVSKADTQYF